This T cell receptor (beta chain) came from a study of beta chain features in type 1 diabetes. Turning to the study itself: Comparable age, gender and cell yields were observed in patients relative to healthy donors.

Points from the study as a whole: TCRB repertoires of naive, central memory and Treg cells appeared more similar among patients than among healthy donors.

The investigators reverse transcribed all of the isolated RNA, so they sequenced expressed TCRB transcripts. TCRdb keeps only in-frame clones here, not all; method: immunoSEQ multiplex PCR. This table has hundreds of thousands of clones, roughly 15% appearing once. As concerns this clone: The antigen is undetermined.

This TCR was recovered from a man aged 25 to 40 in good health. What was sequenced was central memory CD4+ T cells from blood.

CDR3 in DNA: TGTGCCAGCAGTGTCGGGGGCCGCTTACAAGAGACCCAGTACTTC. Translation: CASSVGGRLQETQYF. The chain recombines TRBV2 with TRBJ2-5; either TRBD1 or TRBD2 may supply D (6 bases each). V lost 4 bases and J 2 bases, leaving 14 bases between the germline ends. CDR3 size: 15 residues. Germline-derived CDR1 and CDR2 are SNHLY and FYNNEI.